Presented here are 21 T cell receptor beta chains from one specimen sequenced in a study of blood T cell repertoires in COVID-19. The repertoire was sequenced with immunoSEQ multiplex PCR; TCRdb's copy has only in-frame clones and lacks some. The sample records about 210,000 clones, around 86% being singletons. Material: PBMCs or T cells enriched from blood (not recorded which). These receptors originate from a woman in her fifties or sixties with acute COVID-19.

This clone was seen ten or more times. The chain combines TRBV5-5 with TRBJ1-5; D uncertain. Germline V CDR1 and CDR2: SGHKS, YYEKEE (reference sequence). The ends were cut back, 4 bases at V and 7 bases at J, with 12 bases in the middle. The CDR3 is 13 amino acids. CDR3 bases: TGTGCCAGCAGCCGAGGGAGTTGGCAGCCCCAGCATTTT. It is translated as CASSRGSWQPQHF. Complete variable domain (other parts from reference TRBV5-5 and TRBJ1-5): DAGVTQSPTHLIKTRGQQVTLRCSPISGHKSVSWYQQVLGQGPQFIFQYYEKEERGRGNFPDRFSARQFPNYSSELNVNALLLGDSALYLCASSRGSWQPQHFGDGTRLSIL.

The rearrangement joins TRBV28 to TRBJ2-7; 7 bases are shared with TRBD1. This CDR3 is 13 amino acids long. In germline, CDR1 is MDHEN, CDR2 SYDVKM. The J segment lost 6 bases and the V segment lost 6 bases, leaving 8 bases of the junction unmatched. The CDR3 sequence is CASRLTGLGEQYF. The CDR3 DNA reads as TGTGCCAGCAGGCTGACAGGGCTCGGCGAGCAGTACTTC.

This clone was found many times. This rearrangement joins TRBV5-4 to TRBJ1-1; TRBD1 agrees at 9 bases. The germline V gene encodes CDR1 SGHNT and CDR2 YYREEE (reference sequence). CDR3 length: 15 amino acids. J was trimmed by 1 base and V by 3 bases; bases with no gene match: 4. In DNA form, the CDR3 reads TGTGCCAGCAGCTCGGGACAGGGTTGGAACACTGAAGCTTTCTTT. Its protein product is CASSSGQGWNTEAFF.

The chain is built from TRBV21-1 and TRBJ2-5; TRBD1 was called by the table and not checked on the DNA. TRBV21-1 is a recognized pseudogene. The CDR3 totals 16 residues. CDR3 residues: CASTEQAQGAGETQYF. The CDR3 DNA reads TGTGCCAGCACCGAACAGGCACAGGGGGCGGGAGAGACCCAGTACTTC.

This chain connects TRBV6-5 to TRBJ1-5, with 7 bases fitting TRBD1. The CDR3 runs 14 residues. The J segment lost 3 bases and the V segment lost 5 bases, leaving 4 bases of the junction unmatched. Germline CDR1 reads MNHEY; CDR2 reads SVGAGI. In DNA, the CDR3 is TGTGCCAGCAGTAGGGGACAGATCAATCAGCCCCAGCATTTT. Its translation: CASSRGQINQPQHF.

This chain joins TRBV7-2 and TRBJ1-2; tentatively, D is TRBD1 (5 bases). V shed 6 bases and J shed 8 bases, with 19 bases lying between them. The V gene's germline CDR1 is SGHTA and CDR2 FQGNSA. This CDR3 spans 14 amino acids. The CDR3 nucleotides read TGTGCCAGCAGTTTCTCGGGACTCCCCAGGGGCTACACCTTC. It translates to CASSFSGLPRGYTF.

This chain connects TRBV27 to TRBJ1-2; D not resolved. Trimming pared 8 bases from V and 4 bases from J, leaving 26 bases between. The CDR3 length is 17 residues. Per germline, CDR1 MNHEY and CDR2 SMNVEV (reference sequence). The CDR3 loop reads CASLPAGRGGDVYGYTF. For the CDR3, the DNA is TGTGCCAGCCTCCCGGCCGGTCGGGGAGGCGACGTCTATGGCTACACCTTC.

This chain links TRBV27 with TRBJ1-1, with D possibly being TRBD1 (6 bases). The CDR3 is made up of 15 amino acids. Germline CDR1 MNHEY, CDR2 SMNVEV (reference sequence). Trimming stripped 5 bases from V and 4 bases from J, with 17 bases between. This chain's CDR3 is CASSLAGAGGTEAFF. The CDR3 region has the DNA TGTGCCAGCAGTCTTGCGGGGGCCGGGGGCACTGAAGCTTTCTTT.

This clone was counted only a few times. The chain is built from TRBV30 and TRBJ2-6, with TRBD1 identical over 7 bases. CDR3 length: 17 residues. Unmatched junction bases numbered 9, after V lost 4 bases and J lost 0 bases. CDR1 is GTSNPN, CDR2 SVGIG, per germline (reference sequence). The CDR3 loop reads CAWTPGQSSSGANVLTF. The CDR3 DNA sequence: TGTGCCTGGACACCGGGACAGAGTAGCTCTGGGGCCAACGTCCTGACTTTC.

This sequence joins TRBV30 and TRBJ2-7, with 10 bases matching TRBD1. CDR1 and CDR2 from the germline V gene are GTSNPN and SVGIG (reference sequence). Trimming took 3 bases from V and 4 from J; bases not matched to a gene: 6. CDR3 length: 14 residues. In DNA form, the CDR3 reads TGTGCCTGGAGAAGGGACAGGGGAATTTACGAGCAGTACTTC. It codes for CAWRRDRGIYEQYF.

The chain employs TRBV28 and TRBJ1-5; D gene unclear. Trimming stripped 7 bases from V and 1 base from J, with 14 bases between. Germline lookup yields CDR1 MDHEN and CDR2 SYDVKM. The CDR3 runs to 15 residues. The chain's CDR3 is CASTRVFTSNQPQHF. The CDR3 DNA sequence: TGTGCCAGCACCCGGGTTTTTACCAGCAATCAGCCCCAGCATTTT. Using reference TRBV28 and TRBJ1-5 for the parts outside the CDR3, the full variable domain is DVKVTQSSRYLVKRTGEKVFLECVQDMDHENMFWYRQDPGLGLRLIYFSYDVKMKEKGDIPEGYSVSREKKERFSLILESASTNQTSMYLCASTRVFTSNQPQHFGDGTRLSIL.

This chain joins TRBV6-2 or TRBV6-3 and TRBJ2-5, with 13 bases aligning to TRBD2. CDR3 size: 18 residues. V gave up 2 bases and J gave up 10 bases; unmatched junction bases: 16. The germline V gene has CDR1 MNHEY and CDR2 SVGEGT. The CDR3 sequence: CASSYQLAGGLPRLDQYF. The CDR3 DNA reads TGTGCCAGCAGTTACCAACTAGCGGGGGGGCTGCCCCGTTTGGACCAGTACTTC.

This chain links TRBV5-6 with TRBJ2-1; TRBD2 aligns across 8 bases. The V segment lost 4 bases and the J segment 7 bases; nucleotides outside the gene matches: 4. The CDR3 length is 13 residues. The germline gives CDR1 SGHDT, CDR2 YYEEEE. CDR3 loop: CASSDRLANEQFF. The CDR3 DNA is TGTGCCAGCAGCGATAGACTAGCGAATGAGCAGTTCTTC.

The CDR3 loop is CASSTRTSGNTDTQYF. CDR3 DNA sequence: TGTGCCAGCAGCACCCGGACTAGCGGGAACACAGATACGCAGTATTTT. The rearrangement links TRBV3-1 (or the pseudogene TRBV3-2) to TRBJ2-3; 12 bases fit TRBD2. Per the germline V gene, CDR1 is LGHDT and CDR2 is YNNKEL (reference sequence). The junction had 5 bases not matched to a gene; V was cut back by 5 bases and J by 2 bases. The CDR3 consists of 16 residues.

The chain uses TRBV5-4 and TRBJ2-1; D unclear. The V gene lost 4 bases and the J gene lost 3 bases, with 8 bases spanning the gap. The CDR3 loop spans 13 amino acids. The germline V gene encodes CDR1 SGHNT and CDR2 YYREEE (reference sequence). DNA for the CDR3: TGTGCCAGCAGCCGTACTTACTACAATGAGCAGTTCTTC. The encoded protein is CASSRTYYNEQFF.

The rearrangement links TRBV27 to TRBJ1-5; D possibly corresponds to TRBD1 (6 bases). The CDR3 is 14 residues long. Trimming took 5 bases from V and 3 from J, leaving 11 bases between them. The germline CDR1 and CDR2 sequences are MNHEY and SMNVEV (reference sequence). The CDR3 DNA follows: TGTGCCAGCAGTCAGGACAGAATCAATCAGCCCCAGCATTTT. Protein sequence: CASSQDRINQPQHF.

This clone has a single count. This chain joins TRBV29-1 and TRBJ1-2; D remains unclear. The germline CDR1 and CDR2 sequences are SQVTM and ANQGSEA. The CDR3 has 12 residues. Trimming shortened V by 4 bases and J by 2 bases, and 8 bases separated the two germline ends. The CDR3 coding sequence is TGCAGCGTTGTATCCAGAAACTATGGCTACACCTTC. This encodes CSVVSRNYGYTF.

V usage is TRBV29-1 and J usage is TRBJ2-1; 7 bases align to TRBD2. The CDR3 runs to 13 residues. J gave up 6 bases and V 8 bases, and 10 bases lay outside the gene matches. The V gene's germline CDR1 is SQVTM and CDR2 ANQGSEA. CDR3 sequence reads: CSHPRGVGNEQFF. The CDR3 region has the DNA TGCAGCCATCCTCGGGGGGTCGGCAATGAGCAGTTCTTC.

CDR3 sequence reads: CASRAGVWGNYEQYF. In DNA, the CDR3 is TGTGCCAGCCGGGCGGGAGTCTGGGGCAACTACGAGCAGTACTTC. The J gene is TRBJ2-7, the V gene TRBV27; 7 bases fit TRBD2. The CDR3 is 15 amino acids. V shed 8 bases and J 3 bases; nucleotides not matched to a gene: 13. Germline values: CDR1 MNHEY, CDR2 SMNVEV (reference sequence).

This chain joins TRBV19 and TRBJ1-5; possible D gene TRBD1, 5 bases. The CDR3 consists of 13 residues. Trimming took 6 bases from V and 7 from J, leaving 13 bases between them. Germline lookup yields CDR1 LNHDA and CDR2 SQIVND (reference sequence). The CDR3 DNA reads TGTGCCAGTAGAGGGGTTTCGTACCAGCCCCAGCATTTT. Translated: CASRGVSYQPQHF.

The chain combines TRBV27 with TRBJ1-1; TRBD1 might be the D (6 bases). Germline V gene data show CDR1 as MNHEY and CDR2 as SMNVEV (reference sequence). The ends were cut back, 1 base at V and 0 bases at J, with 9 bases in the middle. The CDR3 is 15 amino acids. The CDR3 sequence: CASSLFGDMNTEAFF. The CDR3 nucleotides are TGTGCCAGCAGTTTATTCGGGGACATGAACACTGAAGCTTTCTTT.